This T cell receptor beta chain comes out of a study of T cell responses to AZD1222 COVID-19 vaccine (dated by TCRdb to the early 2020s). Looking at the study overall: AZD1222 recipients with second doses at about 4 weeks or about 12 weeks were pooled, because spike-specific TCR depth and breadth did not differ between schedules. Enrollment into the trials was organized by age into subgroups of 18-55, 56-69 and 70-plus years, and those subgroups contained 148, 28 and 57 TCR-sequenced participants, respectively. TCR sequencing covered roughly 230 trial participants: 207 given two doses of AZD1222 and around 26 given two doses of MenACWY control vaccine. The paper's findings and limits, for the study overall: A significant rise in spike-specific TCR breadth and depth was observed after two AZD1222 doses relative to day 0 and relative to MenACWY recipients. CD4 TCRs associated with the vaccine covered the entire spike protein, and the dominant responses were in regions 160-218 and 743-854. In the small 56-69-year group, the increase in depth fell short of significance, most likely because of low power. No day 14 peak-response samples were available, so repertoires were characterized only after the peak T cell response. Conclusions about previously exposed vaccinees are limited because only five or six AZD1222 recipients were SARS-CoV-2 seropositive at baseline. Reportedly, close to half of the unique spike-specific TCRs recognized epitopes lying outside the regions that are mutated in the B.1.351 and B.1.1.7 variants. Participants were mostly white British and included more females than males, and it was suggested by the authors that clonal diversity may have been underestimated.

The CDR3 regions of human TCRbeta chains were analyzed by immunosequencing. From the authors' description of their analysis: Repertoire TCRs were checked for matches against a reference library of SARS-CoV-2-specific TCRs that had been generated using the MIRA antigen-specificity platform. Breadth meant the fraction of unique TCRs that were SARS-CoV-2-associated, whereas depth meant the fraction of total T cells that were SARS-CoV-2-associated. Using the MIRA data, each spike-specific TCR was mapped to the spike region that the TCR reacts to and placed in a CD4 or CD8 class. Log10-transformed breadth and depth values were compared by one-way ANOVA with Sidak's multiple comparisons tests. TCRdb mirrors the immuneACCESS table, restricted to in-frame sequences. Some clones are absent from its copies; in checked studies, under half trace to an unresolved V gene, and the reason for the others is unknown. D and trimming were read from the DNA, whereas the V and J calls and clone size are those reported in that table. This sample lists 130,000 to 150,000 clones; more than 85% were detected once. Around 3% of the sample lies in the top ten.

Spanning cysteine to phenylalanine, the CDR3 consists of 15 amino acids. Just CDR3 DNA is preserved here, 45 bases in frame from base 1. Cut back by 0 bases and 3 bases, the V and J ends lie 10 bases apart. Taken from the germline V gene, the CDR1 and CDR2 loops are SGHRS and YFSETQ. The time point label here, explained by the study, means: baseline before first vaccination. Vaccinee samples were obtained from the UK trials COV001 and COV002, which included a single-blind randomized controlled phase 2/3 trial of AZD1222 (ChAdOx1 nCoV-19) in healthy adults. For TCRbeta chain sequencing, PBMC samples were collected from trial participants at day 0 and at day 28 after the second dose. A remark on this clone: No cognate antigen has been identified for it. No clone much larger than this one lies a single base away; base qualities are absent.

The source of this sequence is an adult in good health. Sequenced here: peripheral blood, sampled on day 0 of AZD1222 vaccination. Rearrangement joined TRBV5-1 to TRBJ2-1; the D gene is perhaps TRBD2, on 6 matching bases. The sequenced DNA is TGCGCCAGCAGCTTGGTAGTAGCGGTCTACAATGAGCAGTTCTTC. Its protein reads: CASSLVVAVYNEQFF.